A selection of T cell receptor beta chains follows, all from one sample in a study of blood T cell repertoires in COVID-19. Clones were sequenced by immunoSEQ multiplex PCR, and TCRdb holds only the in-frame ones, with some missing. The sample holds around 100,000 clones; approximately 85% are singletons and the top ten take approximately 7.9%. Sequencing was performed on peripheral blood. The receptors originated from a man aged 70 or older with acute or convalescent COVID-19. Both conserved end residues are part of each CDR3. The D gene is left open where the match is weak. Clone size is not always given. Where it is, it says once, few, many or a class for expanded clones.

- | TRBJ1-6 | TRBD1 | TRBV10-3 | TGTGCCATCAGCCGGGACAGGGGGGAGAATTCACCCCTCCACTTT | CAISRDRGENSPLHF
- | TRBJ2-7 | - | TRBV18 | TGTGCCAGCTCAAGCAGGGGGGACGAGCAGTACTTC | CASSSRGDEQYF
- | TRBJ2-7 | - | TRBV7-9 | TGTGCCAGCAGCGCAGACTACTCCTACGAGCAGTACTTC | CASSADYSYEQYF
few | TRBJ2-1 | TRBD2 | TRBV5-1 | TGCGCCAGCAGCTTCCTAGCGGCCTCCTACAATGAGCAGTTCTTC | CASSFLAASYNEQFF
- | TRBJ1-1 | - | TRBV18 | TGTGCCAGCTCACCCGGGGCGGGGGCAGCTGAAGCTTTCTTT | CASSPGAGAAEAFF
- | TRBJ2-7 | - | TRBV28 | TGTGCCAGCTCCGACCCGGACAGATACTACGAGCAGTACTTC | CASSDPDRYYEQYF
- | TRBJ1-6 | - | TRBV9 | TGTGCCAGCAGCGTAATGGGGCAGAATAATTCACCCCTCCACTTT | CASSVMGQNNSPLHF
- | TRBJ2-3 | TRBD2 | TRBV13 | TGTGCCAGCAGCCTGCCACTAGCGGGAGCAGATACGCAGTATTTT | CASSLPLAGADTQYF
- | TRBJ2-1 | TRBD2 | TRBV5-1 | TGCGCCAGCAGCTTGGAGCGGGGGGGACCCTACAATGAGCAGTTCTTC | CASSLERGGPYNEQFF
- | TRBJ1-4 | - | TRBV3-1/TRBV3-2 | TGTGCCAGCAGCCAAGTTGGCAGTAATGAAAAACTGTTTTTT | CASSQVGSNEKLFF
- | TRBJ1-1 | - | TRBV15 | TGTGCCACCCGGGGGGGACTTGAAGCTTTCTTT | CATRGGLEAFF
- | TRBJ1-5 | - | TRBV30 | TGTGCCTGGAGTAAGGCCCAGGGGCCGGAGCCCCAGCATTTT | CAWSKAQGPEPQHF
- | TRBJ2-7 | TRBD2 | TRBV5-6 | TGTGCCAGCAGCTTGGCCGGGGGGGAGGAGCAGTACTTC | CASSLAGGEEQYF
- | TRBJ2-3 | TRBD2 | TRBV9 | TGTGCCAGCAGCGGGGGGGGACTAGCGGGCCCCGCAGATACGCAGTATTTT | CASSGGGLAGPADTQYF
- | TRBJ1-1 | - | TRBV15 | TGTGCCACCAGCAGAGATAGTCAGCGGAACACTGAAGCTTTCTTT | CATSRDSQRNTEAFF
- | TRBJ2-7 | TRBD1 | TRBV9 | TGTGCCAGCAGCGCCCAATACAGGGGGGTGCCAAACGAGCAGTACTTC | CASSAQYRGVPNEQYF
- | TRBJ1-1 | - | TRBV9 | TGTGCCAGCAGCGTAGTAGAGGTCACGAACACTGAAGCTTTCTTT | CASSVVEVTNTEAFF
- | TRBJ2-2 | - | TRBV10-1 | TGCGCCAGCAGTATGGCAAACACCGGGGAGCTGTTTTTT | CASSMANTGELFF
- | TRBJ1-1 | TRBD1 | TRBV5-1 | TGCGCCAGCAGCCTGAACCCCGGACAGGGGCGGACTGAAGCTTTCTTT | CASSLNPGQGRTEAFF
- | TRBJ2-7 | TRBD1 | TRBV28 | TGTGCCAGCAGAGATGGACAGGGGAGTTGGGACGAGCAGTACTTC | CASRDGQGSWDEQYF
- | TRBJ1-5 | TRBD1 | TRBV28 | TGTGCCAGCGGACAGGGTGCAGGACAGCCCCAGCATTTT | CASGQGAGQPQHF
- | TRBJ2-1 | TRBD1 | TRBV9 | TGTGCCAGCAGCGCCGGGACAGCCTACAATGAGCAGTTCTTC | CASSAGTAYNEQFF
- | TRBJ1-1 | - | TRBV12-3/TRBV12-4 | TGTGCCAGCAGTTTAGCGGGAGGAGCTTTCTTT | CASSLAGGAFF
- | TRBJ1-5 | - | TRBV5-1 | TGCGCCCGCCGGGACAAAAATTATAGCAATCAGCCCCAGCATTTT | CARRDKNYSNQPQHF
- | TRBJ2-7 | - | TRBV4-1 | TGCGCCAGCAGCCTACAGACAGGTCCCTACGAGCAGTACTTC | CASSLQTGPYEQYF
- | TRBJ2-1 | TRBD2 | TRBV11-3 | TGTGCCAGCAGCTTAGAGCCAGGACTAGCGGGAGACAATGAGCAGTTCTTC | CASSLEPGLAGDNEQFF
- | TRBJ2-3 | - | TRBV5-1 | TGCGCCAGCAGCGGGGGGGCGAATCCCACAGATACGCAGTATTTT | CASSGGANPTDTQYF
- | TRBJ2-1 | TRBD1 | TRBV2 | TGTGCCAGCAACAGGGGCAATGAGCAGTTCTTC | CASNRGNEQFF
once | TRBJ2-7 | - | TRBV30 | TGTGCCTGGGGCAGGGCCTCCCTCGAGCAGTACTTC | CAWGRASLEQYF
- | TRBJ2-7 | TRBD2 | TRBV28 | TGTGCCAGCAGGTTGCGGCCTAGCGGAACCTACGAGCAGTACTTC | CASRLRPSGTYEQYF